This TCR beta chain was sequenced for a study of early T cells in non-severe SARS-CoV-2 infection. Study-level background: Sequencing input comprised bulk RNA from unsorted whole blood; chain pairing was not available. Study results and limitations: A preference for anti-spike CD8 responses marked VDJdb matching, which missed private and CD4 specificities.

This clonotype has a count of ten or more. What it binds is unknown. Individual cDNA molecules each received unique molecular identifiers attached to them. TCRdb reprocessed the 5' RACE reads via MiXCR and lists one record per CDR3 protein. The sample shows approximately 32,000 distinct CDR3 sequences, 5% to 6.5% of them seen only once. This receptor was identified in an adult who was a healthcare worker with PCR-confirmed SARS-CoV-2 infection or an uninfected control (not recorded which). The specimen was whole blood.

The CDR3 protein is CASSPGQKFPDTQYF. The CDR3 DNA follows: TGCGCCAGCAGCCCGGGCCAGAAGTTCCCAGATACGCAGTATTTT. The chain uses TRBV5-1 and TRBJ2-3, with unresolved D. This CDR3 has 15 residues. The ends were cut back, 4 bases at V and 4 bases at J, with 16 bases in the middle. CDR1 SGHRS and CDR2 YFSETQ come from the germline V gene.